The 18 T cell receptor beta chains presented below share a single source sample, sequenced in a study of T cell repertoires in cytomegalovirus infection. TCRdb processed the reads anew with MiXCR; each CDR3 protein has one entry. This sample has about 140,000 distinct CDR3 sequences, with about 6.1% found just once. Sequenced sample: PBMCs. These receptors all stem from a human donor in good health (CMV status not recorded). Some clones in this sample may be carry-over from other donors' samples.

This clonotype was seen a few times. The rearrangement links TRBV12-3 or TRBV12-4 to TRBJ2-5; perhaps TRBD2 as D (5 bases). V was trimmed by 4 bases and J by 3 bases, leaving 15 bases between them. The CDR3 is made up of 15 amino acids. The CDR3 sequence is CASSSDYRRKETQYF. The CDR3 DNA reads TGTGCCAGCAGTTCAGACTACCGCCGGAAAGAGACCCAGTACTTC.

The chain links TRBV2 to TRBJ2-2; 10 bases fit TRBD2. The trim removed 5 bases at V and 7 bases at J, leaving 7 bases unmatched. The CDR3 covers 15 residues. Germline CDR1 and CDR2: SNHLY and FYNNEI. The CDR3 coding sequence is TGTGCCAGCAGTATTAGCGGGGGGTCCCTCGGGGAGCTGTTTTTT. This gives the protein CASSISGGSLGELFF.

This clonotype has just one count. The chain has TRBV2 and TRBJ1-4, with 9 bases matching TRBD1. The CDR3 contains 14 residues. Germline trimming cut 5 bases from V and 7 bases from J; bases unmatched to any gene: 5. Looked up from germline, CDR1 is SNHLY and CDR2 is FYNNEI. CDR3 in amino acids: CASSNRGQVEKLFF. In DNA, the CDR3 is TGTGCCAGCAGTAACAGGGGGCAGGTTGAAAAACTGTTTTTT.

Many counts were recorded for this clonotype. This sequence joins TRBV7-6 and TRBJ2-1, with TRBD2 matching over 12 bases. V dropped 5 bases and J dropped 8; count of bases not matched to a gene: 4. Germline CDR1 and CDR2: SGHVS and FNYEAQ. There are 14 residues in the CDR3. The CDR3 region is CASSRLAGDHEQFF. In DNA, the CDR3 is TGTGCCAGCAGCCGACTAGCGGGGGACCATGAGCAGTTCTTC.

Ten or more counts support this clonotype. The chain joins TRBV5-4 to TRBJ2-5, with D unresolved. The CDR3 has 13 amino acids. Germline V gene data show CDR1 as SGHNT and CDR2 as YYREEE (reference sequence). V was trimmed by 4 bases and J by 1 base, leaving 8 bases between them. The CDR3 loop reads CASSLTIQETQYF. DNA of the CDR3: TGTGCCAGCAGCCTAACTATCCAAGAGACCCAGTACTTC.

This clonotype was counted many times. This sequence joins TRBV7-6 and TRBJ2-5; D uncertain. This CDR3 has 16 residues. Germline V CDR1 and CDR2: SGHVS, FNYEAQ. V was trimmed by 4 bases and J by 2 bases, leaving 17 bases between them. Written as DNA, the CDR3 is TGTGCCAGCAGCTCGGTCTATAGGGCGGCACAAGAGACCCAGTACTTC. This sequence encodes CASSSVYRAAQETQYF.

This clonotype has at least ten counts. The chain combines TRBV6-6 with TRBJ2-1, with TRBD1 matching 8 bases. Germline loops: CDR1 MNHNY, CDR2 SVGAGI (reference sequence). The V segment lost 4 bases and the J segment 9 bases; nucleotides outside the gene matches: 5. This CDR3 contains 13 residues. CDR3 in DNA: TGTGCCAGCAGTTCGACAGGGGAAGGTGAGCAGTTCTTC. Amino acids: CASSSTGEGEQFF.

At least ten counts were recorded for this clonotype. V and J are TRBV5-4 and TRBJ2-1, with 8 bases aligning to TRBD2. J lost 7 bases, V lost 7 bases, and 13 bases had no gene match. From germline, CDR1 is SGHNT and CDR2 YYREEE (reference sequence). The CDR3 covers 15 residues. CDR3 bases: TGTGCCAGCCAAGGTAGCGGGGAAGTTATGAATGAGCAGTTCTTC. Its protein product is CASQGSGEVMNEQFF.

This clonotype showed up many times. V usage is TRBV14 and J usage is TRBJ2-3; no firm D call. The CDR3 is 14 amino acids. The V gene lost 0 bases and the J gene lost 0 bases, with 4 bases spanning the gap. Per the germline V gene, CDR1 is SGHDN and CDR2 is FVKESK. The CDR3 region is CASSQEVSTDTQYF. Here the CDR3 DNA reads TGTGCCAGCAGCCAAGAGGTTAGCACAGATACGCAGTATTTT.

This clonotype was detected only a few times. The chain joins TRBV4-2 to TRBJ2-5, with 10 bases that match TRBD2. V trimming: 0 bases; J trimming: 4 bases; junction bases outside the gene matches: 5. This CDR3 has 16 residues. Germline values: CDR1 LGHNA, CDR2 YNFKEQ. This CDR3 reads CASSQDGSSGGETQYF. CDR3 bases: TGTGCCAGCAGCCAAGATGGATCTAGCGGGGGAGAGACCCAGTACTTC.

This clonotype came up many times. The chain is built from TRBV14 and TRBJ1-2; 9 nucleotides align to TRBD1. This CDR3 spans 14 amino acids. Germline lookup yields CDR1 SGHDN and CDR2 FVKESK. V shed 3 bases, J shed 4 bases, and the junction held 3 bases outside the gene matches. CDR3 amino acids: CASSHTGGGYGYTF. As DNA, the CDR3 is TGTGCCAGCAGCCACACAGGGGGCGGCTATGGCTACACCTTC.

This clonotype was seen repeatedly, ten times or more. This sequence joins TRBV7-9 and TRBJ2-1; D uncertain. CDR3 length equals 12 residues. Trimming left V 1 base short and J 6 bases short, with 4 bases between. Germline V lookup: CDR1 SEHNR, CDR2 FQNEAQ (reference sequence). The CDR3 nucleotides are TGTGCCAGCAGCTTAGTATCCAATGAGCAGTTCTTC. Protein product: CASSLVSNEQFF.

This clonotype was seen repeatedly, ten times or more. The J gene is TRBJ2-7, the V gene TRBV12-3 or TRBV12-4; 8 bases match TRBD2. Trimming removed 5 bases from V and 2 bases from J; junction bases left unmatched: 8. CDR3 length: 15 residues. The CDR3 loop is CASSPRGGLAYEQYF. Here the CDR3 DNA reads TGTGCCAGCAGTCCCCGGGGGGGATTGGCCTACGAGCAGTACTTC.

This clonotype has at least ten counts. V and J are TRBV7-8 and TRBJ1-1; 8 bases are a match to TRBD1. V was clipped by 5 bases and J by 11 bases; unmatched bases: 7. The CDR3 is 12 residues long. CDR1 is SGHVS, CDR2 FQNEAQ, per germline. CDR3 residues: CASSGQGRSAFF. CDR3 nucleotides: TGTGCCAGCAGCGGACAGGGTCGCAGCGCTTTCTTT.

There are many counts of this clonotype. V gene TRBV7-3 combines with J gene TRBJ2-6; D remains ambiguous. The germline CDR1 and CDR2 sequences are SGHTA and FQGTGA. Trimming left V 2 bases short and J 0 bases short, with 5 bases between. CDR3 length: 15 residues. In DNA, the CDR3 is TGTGCCAGCAGCTTAGACCTCTCTGGGGCCAACGTCCTGACTTTC. Amino acid sequence: CASSLDLSGANVLTF. Using reference TRBV7-3 and TRBJ2-6 for the parts outside the CDR3, the full variable domain is GAGVSQTPSNKVTEKGKYVELRCDPISGHTALYWYRQSLGQGPEFLIYFQGTGAADDSGLPNDRFFAVRPEGSVSTLKIQRTERGDSAVYLCASSLDLSGANVLTFGAGSRLTVL.

This clonotype appeared many times. V and J are TRBV7-2 and TRBJ1-6; D unresolved. This CDR3 comprises 14 residues. CDR1 SGHTA and CDR2 FQGNSA come from the germline V gene. V lost 7 bases and J lost 7, with 14 bases in between. In DNA form, the CDR3 reads TGTGCCAGCACCCCCCCTGGTAGGAATTCACCCCTCCACTTT. This gives the protein CASTPPGRNSPLHF.

This clonotype was observed at least ten times. V usage is TRBV7-2 and J usage is TRBJ2-1; TRBD2 matches 11 bases. The CDR3 has 16 amino acids. The V gene end was trimmed by 5 bases and the J gene end by 5 bases; junction bases not matched to a gene: 8. CDR1 SGHTA and CDR2 FQGNSA come from the germline V gene. CDR3 protein: CASSRPGLAANNEQFF. Written as DNA, the CDR3 is TGTGCCAGCAGCCGCCCGGGACTAGCGGCCAACAATGAGCAGTTCTTC.

The table lists this clonotype with many counts. The chain is built from TRBV18 and TRBJ1-6; 8 nucleotides agree with TRBD1. Germline V CDR1 and CDR2: KGHSH, LQKENI. The CDR3 has 15 residues. With V trimmed by 3 bases and J by 10 bases, 8 bases remained unmatched. CDR3 sequence (DNA): TGTGCCAGCTCACCCTCCGGACAGGGTACCTCACCCCTCCACTTT. Its translation: CASSPSGQGTSPLHF. The whole variable domain, remainder taken from reference TRBV18 and TRBJ1-6, is NAGVMQNPRHLVRRRGQEARLRCSPMKGHSHVYWYRQLPEEGLKFMVYLQKENIIDESGMPKERFSAEFPKEGPSILRIQQVVRGDSAAYFCASSPSGQGTSPLHFGNGTRLTVT.